The entry that follows covers one TCR beta chain sequence. The antigen is undetermined. Healthy individuals who donated bone marrow served as the donors. The sample belongs to a study of cytomegalovirus exposure and HLA in healthy donors. Overall study findings and caveats: The majority of TCR sequences were rare, yet some public TCRs appeared in many donors. In a later analysis, V- and J-gene trimming of beta chains associated with a DCLRE1C missense variant, replicated independently.

This CDR3 has 14 residues. Germline loops: CDR1 SNHLY, CDR2 FYNNEI. V lost 10 bases to trimming and J lost 6 bases; unmatched junction nucleotides: 7. The PCR ran on 60 Vbeta and 13 Jbeta primers. TCRdb's table, derived via immunoSEQ multiplex PCR, lists solely in-frame clones and lacks some. The sample contains roughly 78,000 clones, less than 75% of which appear only once. The clonotype originates from a man aged 25-40 years in good health and CMV-seropositive. Material: PBMCs. The gene calls are TRBV2 and TRBJ2-2; 11 nucleotides agree with TRBD1. The DNA of the CDR3 is TGTGCCACTCTAGGACAGGGGGCGGCCGGGGAGCTGTTTTTT. It codes for CATLGQGAAGELFF. The full variable domain, rest sourced from reference TRBV2 and TRBJ2-2, is EPEVTQTPSHQVTQMGQEVILRCVPISNHLYFYWYRQILGQKVEFLVSFYNNEISEKSEIFDDQFSVERPDGSNFTLKIRSTKLEDSAMYFCATLGQGAAGELFFGEGSRLTVL.